This T cell receptor (beta chain) was identified in a study of blood T cell repertoires in COVID-19. V gave up 4 bases and J gave up 5 bases; unmatched junction bases: 7. Germline V CDR1 and CDR2: SGHDT, YYEEEE. This CDR3 contains 16 residues. The repertoire was sequenced with immunoSEQ multiplex PCR; TCRdb's copy has only in-frame clones and lacks some. The table has around 200,000 clones, approximately 90% seen once. This sequence originates from a woman under 30 who had recovered from COVID-19. This chain connects TRBV5-6 to TRBJ2-3; 13 bases fit TRBD2. Sample: PBMCs or T cells enriched from blood (not recorded which). CDR3 sequence (DNA): TGTGCCAGCAGCATACCGGGACTAGCGGGGAGAGATACGCAGTATTTT. It is translated as CASSIPGLAGRDTQYF.